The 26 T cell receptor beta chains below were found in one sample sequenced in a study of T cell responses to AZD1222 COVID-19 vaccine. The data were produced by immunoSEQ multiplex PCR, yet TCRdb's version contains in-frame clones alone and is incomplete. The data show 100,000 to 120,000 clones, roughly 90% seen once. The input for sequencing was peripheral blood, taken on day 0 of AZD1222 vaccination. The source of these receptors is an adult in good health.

The CDR3 DNA reads as TGTGCCAGCAGCTCCCGAACTAGCGACTGGCTGCAGTTCTTC. It translates to CASSSRTSDWLQFF. The rearrangement links TRBV7-6 to TRBJ2-1; 7 nucleotides match TRBD2. The V gene's germline CDR1 is SGHVS and CDR2 FNYEAQ. CDR3 length equals 14 residues. Trimming took 4 bases from V and 12 from J; bases not matched to a gene: 12.

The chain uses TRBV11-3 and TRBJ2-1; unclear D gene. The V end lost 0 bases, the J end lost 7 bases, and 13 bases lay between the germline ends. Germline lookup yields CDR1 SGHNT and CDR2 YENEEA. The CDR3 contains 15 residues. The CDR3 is CASSLDLSPGNEQFF. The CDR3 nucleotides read TGTGCCAGCAGCTTAGATCTTAGCCCTGGGAATGAGCAGTTCTTC.

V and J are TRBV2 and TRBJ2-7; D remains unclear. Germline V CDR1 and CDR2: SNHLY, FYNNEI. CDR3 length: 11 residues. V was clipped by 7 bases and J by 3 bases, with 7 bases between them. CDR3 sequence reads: CASKQNYEQYF. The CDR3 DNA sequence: TGTGCCAGCAAACAGAACTACGAGCAGTACTTC. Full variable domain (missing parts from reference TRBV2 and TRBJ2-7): EPEVTQTPSHQVTQMGQEVILRCVPISNHLYFYWYRQILGQKVEFLVSFYNNEISEKSEIFDDQFSVERPDGSNFTLKIRSTKLEDSAMYFCASKQNYEQYFGPGTRLTVT.

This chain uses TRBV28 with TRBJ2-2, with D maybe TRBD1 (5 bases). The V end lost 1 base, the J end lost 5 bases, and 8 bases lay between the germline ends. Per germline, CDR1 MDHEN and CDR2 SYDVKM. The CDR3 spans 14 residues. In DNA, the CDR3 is TGTGCCAGCAGTTTATACAGGCCTACCGGGGAGCTGTTTTTT. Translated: CASSLYRPTGELFF.

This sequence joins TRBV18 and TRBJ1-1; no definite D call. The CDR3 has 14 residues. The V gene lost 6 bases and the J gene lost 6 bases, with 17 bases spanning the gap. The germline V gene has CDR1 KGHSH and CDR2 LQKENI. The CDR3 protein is CASSLGWTNAEAFF. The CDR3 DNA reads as TGTGCCAGCTCCCTGGGATGGACCAATGCTGAAGCTTTCTTT.

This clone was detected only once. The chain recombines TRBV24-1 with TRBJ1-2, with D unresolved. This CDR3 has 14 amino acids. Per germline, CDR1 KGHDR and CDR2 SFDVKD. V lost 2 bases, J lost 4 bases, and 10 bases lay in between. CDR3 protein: CATSDSRQTYGYTF. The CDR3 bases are TGTGCCACCAGTGATTCCCGCCAGACCTATGGCTACACCTTC.

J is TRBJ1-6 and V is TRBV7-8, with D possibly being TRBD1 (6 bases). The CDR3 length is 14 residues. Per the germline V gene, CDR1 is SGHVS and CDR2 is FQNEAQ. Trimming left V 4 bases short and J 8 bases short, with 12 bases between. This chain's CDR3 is CASSSDSEDSPLHF. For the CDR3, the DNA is TGTGCCAGCAGCTCGGACAGTGAAGATTCACCCCTCCACTTT.

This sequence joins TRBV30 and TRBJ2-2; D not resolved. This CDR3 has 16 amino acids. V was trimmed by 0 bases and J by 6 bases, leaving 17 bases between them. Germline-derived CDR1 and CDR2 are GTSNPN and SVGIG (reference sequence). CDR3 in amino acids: CAWSVSMAGSAGELFF. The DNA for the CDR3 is TGTGCCTGGAGTGTATCGATGGCAGGTTCCGCCGGGGAGCTGTTTTTT.

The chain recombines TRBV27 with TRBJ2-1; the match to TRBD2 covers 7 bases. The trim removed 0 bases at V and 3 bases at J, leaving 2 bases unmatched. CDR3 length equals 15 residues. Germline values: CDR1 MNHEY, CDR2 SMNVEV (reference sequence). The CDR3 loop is CASSLSRTSYNEQFF. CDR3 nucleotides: TGTGCCAGCAGTTTATCGCGGACTAGCTACAATGAGCAGTTCTTC.

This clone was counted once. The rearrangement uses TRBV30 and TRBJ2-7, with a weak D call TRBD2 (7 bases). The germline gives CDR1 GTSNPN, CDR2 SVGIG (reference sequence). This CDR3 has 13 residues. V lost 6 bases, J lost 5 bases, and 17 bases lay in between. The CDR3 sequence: CACQQGGIHEQYF. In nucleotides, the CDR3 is TGTGCCTGCCAACAGGGAGGGATCCACGAGCAGTACTTC.

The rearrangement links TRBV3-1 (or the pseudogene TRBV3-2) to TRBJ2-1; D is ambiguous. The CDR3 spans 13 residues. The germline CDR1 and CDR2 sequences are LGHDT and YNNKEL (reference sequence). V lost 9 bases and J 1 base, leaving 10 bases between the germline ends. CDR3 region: CASSAISYNEQFF. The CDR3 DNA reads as TGTGCCAGTTCAGCCATTTCCTACAATGAGCAGTTCTTC.

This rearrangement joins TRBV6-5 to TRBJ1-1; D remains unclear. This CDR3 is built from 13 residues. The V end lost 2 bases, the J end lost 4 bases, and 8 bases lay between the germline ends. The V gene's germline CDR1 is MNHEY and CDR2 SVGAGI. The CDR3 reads CASSYGRSTEAFF. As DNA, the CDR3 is TGTGCCAGCAGTTACGGCAGAAGCACTGAAGCTTTCTTT.

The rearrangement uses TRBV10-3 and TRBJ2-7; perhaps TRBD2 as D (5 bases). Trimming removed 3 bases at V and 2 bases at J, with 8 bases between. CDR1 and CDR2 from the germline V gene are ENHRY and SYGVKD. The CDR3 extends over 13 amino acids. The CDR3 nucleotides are TGTGCCATCAGTGATCGGGGAACCTACGAGCAGTACTTC. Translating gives CAISDRGTYEQYF.

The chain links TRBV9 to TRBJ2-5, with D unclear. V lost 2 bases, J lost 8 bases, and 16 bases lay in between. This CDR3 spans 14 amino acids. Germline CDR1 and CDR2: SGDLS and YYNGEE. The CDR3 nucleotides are TGTGCCAGCAGCGTGGAGACCCGAAAGCAAACCCAGTACTTC. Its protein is CASSVETRKQTQYF.

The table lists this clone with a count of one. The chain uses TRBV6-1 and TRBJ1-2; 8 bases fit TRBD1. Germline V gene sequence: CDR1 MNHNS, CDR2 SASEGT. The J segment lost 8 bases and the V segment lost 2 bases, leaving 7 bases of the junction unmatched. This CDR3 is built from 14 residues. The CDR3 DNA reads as TGTGCCAGCAGTGAATGGCAGGGGGCGCAAGGCTACACCTTC. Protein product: CASSEWQGAQGYTF.

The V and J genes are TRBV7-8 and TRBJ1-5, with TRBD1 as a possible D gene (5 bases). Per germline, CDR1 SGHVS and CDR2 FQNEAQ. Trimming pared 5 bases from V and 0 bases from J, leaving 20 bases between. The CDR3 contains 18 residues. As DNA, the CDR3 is TGTGCCAGCAGCCCCAGATCGGGGGGGGAGTATAGCAATCAGCCCCAGCATTTT. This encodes CASSPRSGGEYSNQPQHF.

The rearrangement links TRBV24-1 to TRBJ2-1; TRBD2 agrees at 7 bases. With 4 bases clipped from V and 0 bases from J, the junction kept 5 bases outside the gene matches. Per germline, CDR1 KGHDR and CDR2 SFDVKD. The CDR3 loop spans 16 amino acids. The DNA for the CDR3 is TGTGCCACCAGTGAACGGGGACTATCCTCCTACAATGAGCAGTTCTTC. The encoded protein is CATSERGLSSYNEQFF.

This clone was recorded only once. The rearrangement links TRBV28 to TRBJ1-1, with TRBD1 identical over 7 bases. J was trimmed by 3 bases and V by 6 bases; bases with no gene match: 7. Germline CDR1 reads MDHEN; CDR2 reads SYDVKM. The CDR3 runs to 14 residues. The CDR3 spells CASRVAGQYTEAFF. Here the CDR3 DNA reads TGTGCCAGCAGGGTCGCGGGACAGTACACTGAAGCTTTCTTT.

The CDR3 here is CASSSGVPYEQYF. The CDR3 coding sequence is TGTGCCAGCAGTTCCGGCGTTCCCTACGAGCAGTACTTC. This chain uses TRBV28 with TRBJ2-7; D ambiguous. The CDR3 is 13 amino acids. Trimming shortened V by 4 bases and J by 2 bases, and 9 bases separated the two germline ends. Germline lookup yields CDR1 MDHEN and CDR2 SYDVKM.

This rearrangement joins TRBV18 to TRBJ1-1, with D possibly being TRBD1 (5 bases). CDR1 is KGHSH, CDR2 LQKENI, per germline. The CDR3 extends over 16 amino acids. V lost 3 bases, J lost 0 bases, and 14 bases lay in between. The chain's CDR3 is CASSPPGLGMNTEAFF. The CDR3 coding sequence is TGTGCCAGCTCACCCCCAGGGCTCGGGATGAACACTGAAGCTTTCTTT.

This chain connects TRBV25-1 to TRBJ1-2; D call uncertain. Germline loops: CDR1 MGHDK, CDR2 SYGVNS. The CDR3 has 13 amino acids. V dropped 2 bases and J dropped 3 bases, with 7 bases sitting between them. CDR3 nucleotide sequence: TGTGCCAGCAGTGAAACAGCCTACTATGGCTACACCTTC. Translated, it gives CASSETAYYGYTF.

CDR3 loop: CASSLDGGPTDTQYF. CDR3 nucleotides: TGTGCCAGCAGCCTCGACGGGGGGCCCACAGATACGCAGTATTTT. The chain combines TRBV7-9 with TRBJ2-3, with D perhaps TRBD2 (7 bases). The V end was cut by 5 bases, the J end by 2 bases, with 14 bases between. The CDR3 is made up of 15 amino acids. Germline V gene data show CDR1 as SEHNR and CDR2 as FQNEAQ (reference sequence).

The CDR3 loop reads CASSPGQDAYGYTF. The CDR3, as DNA: TGTGCCAGCTCACCAGGACAGGATGCCTATGGCTACACCTTC. The chain uses TRBV18 and TRBJ1-2, with 7 bases matching TRBD1. Trimming cost V 2 bases and J 4 bases; bases outside gene matches: 4. The CDR3 extends over 14 amino acids. Germline V gene lookup returns CDR1 KGHSH and CDR2 LQKENI.

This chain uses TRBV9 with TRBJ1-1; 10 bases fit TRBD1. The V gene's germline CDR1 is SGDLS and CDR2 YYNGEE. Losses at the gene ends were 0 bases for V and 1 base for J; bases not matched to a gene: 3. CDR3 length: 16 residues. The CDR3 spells CASSVGDRGTNTEAFF. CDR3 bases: TGTGCCAGCAGCGTAGGGGACAGGGGAACGAACACTGAAGCTTTCTTT.

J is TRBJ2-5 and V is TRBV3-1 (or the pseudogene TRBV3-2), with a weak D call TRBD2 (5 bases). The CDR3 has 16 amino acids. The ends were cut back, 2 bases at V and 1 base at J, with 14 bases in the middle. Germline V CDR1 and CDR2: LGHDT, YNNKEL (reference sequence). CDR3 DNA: TGTGCCAGCAGCCAAAGGGAGCCAGGCTCCCAAGAGACCCAGTACTTC. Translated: CASSQREPGSQETQYF.

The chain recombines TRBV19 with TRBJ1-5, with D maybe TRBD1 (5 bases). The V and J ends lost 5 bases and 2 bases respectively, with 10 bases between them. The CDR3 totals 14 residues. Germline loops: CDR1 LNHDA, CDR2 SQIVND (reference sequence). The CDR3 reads CASSYGAGNQPQHF. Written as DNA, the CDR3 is TGTGCCAGTAGTTATGGGGCCGGCAATCAGCCCCAGCATTTT.